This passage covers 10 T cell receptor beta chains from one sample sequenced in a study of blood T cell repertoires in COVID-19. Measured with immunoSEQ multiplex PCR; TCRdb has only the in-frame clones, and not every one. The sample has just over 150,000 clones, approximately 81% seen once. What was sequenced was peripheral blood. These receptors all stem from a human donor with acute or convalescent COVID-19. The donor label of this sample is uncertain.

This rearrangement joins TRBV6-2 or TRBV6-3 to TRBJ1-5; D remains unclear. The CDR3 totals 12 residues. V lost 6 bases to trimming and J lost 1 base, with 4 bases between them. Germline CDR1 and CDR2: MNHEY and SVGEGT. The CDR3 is CASSLSNQPQHF. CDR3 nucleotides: TGTGCCAGCAGCTTAAGCAATCAGCCCCAGCATTTT.

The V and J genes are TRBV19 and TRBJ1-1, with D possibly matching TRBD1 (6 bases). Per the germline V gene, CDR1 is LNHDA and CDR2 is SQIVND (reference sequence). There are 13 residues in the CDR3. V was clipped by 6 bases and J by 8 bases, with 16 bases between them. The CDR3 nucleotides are TGTGCCAGTAGACCACAGGGTTCCAGGGAAGCTTTCTTT. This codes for CASRPQGSREAFF.

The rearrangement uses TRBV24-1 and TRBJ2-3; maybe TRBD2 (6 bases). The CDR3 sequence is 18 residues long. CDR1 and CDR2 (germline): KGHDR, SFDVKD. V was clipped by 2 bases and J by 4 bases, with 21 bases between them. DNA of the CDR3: TGTGCCACCAGTGATTCGGTCTTGCGGCGGGGCGCGGCAGATACGCAGTATTTT. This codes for CATSDSVLRRGAADTQYF.

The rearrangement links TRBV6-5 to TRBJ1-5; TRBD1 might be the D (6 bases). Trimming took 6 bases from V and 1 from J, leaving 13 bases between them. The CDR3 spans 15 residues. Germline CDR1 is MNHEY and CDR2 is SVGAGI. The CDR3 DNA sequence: TGTGCCAGCAGACCTGACAGGTCCAGCAATCAGCCCCAGCATTTT. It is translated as CASRPDRSSNQPQHF.

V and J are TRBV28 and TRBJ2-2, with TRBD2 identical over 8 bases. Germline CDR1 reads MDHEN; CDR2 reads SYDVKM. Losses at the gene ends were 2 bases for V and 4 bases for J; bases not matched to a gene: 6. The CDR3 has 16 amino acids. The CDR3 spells CASSLERTSSTGELFF. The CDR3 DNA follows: TGTGCCAGCAGTTTAGAGAGGACTAGCTCCACCGGGGAGCTGTTTTTT. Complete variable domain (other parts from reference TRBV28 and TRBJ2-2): DVKVTQSSRYLVKRTGEKVFLECVQDMDHENMFWYRQDPGLGLRLIYFSYDVKMKEKGDIPEGYSVSREKKERFSLILESASTNQTSMYLCASSLERTSSTGELFFGEGSRLTVL.

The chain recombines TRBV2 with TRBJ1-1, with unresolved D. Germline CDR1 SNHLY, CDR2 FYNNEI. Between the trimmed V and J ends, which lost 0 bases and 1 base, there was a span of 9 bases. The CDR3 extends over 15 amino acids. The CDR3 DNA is TGTGCCAGCAGTGAAGCAAGCGCCAGGAACACTGAAGCTTTCTTT. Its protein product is CASSEASARNTEAFF.

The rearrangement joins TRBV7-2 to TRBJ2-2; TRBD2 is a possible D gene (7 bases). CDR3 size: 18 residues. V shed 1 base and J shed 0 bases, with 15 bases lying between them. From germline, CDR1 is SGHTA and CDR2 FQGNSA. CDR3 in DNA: TGTGCCAGCAGCTTAGTGGCGGGGGCCCGTTCGAACACCGGGGAGCTGTTTTTT. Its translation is CASSLVAGARSNTGELFF.

CDR3 coding DNA: TGTGCCATCAGTGACCCAGGACTAGCGGGGGCAGATACGCAGTATTTT. Protein product: CAISDPGLAGADTQYF. J is TRBJ2-3 and V is TRBV10-3, with 13 bases lining up with TRBD2. The CDR3 loop spans 16 amino acids. Germline lookup yields CDR1 ENHRY and CDR2 SYGVKD. Trimming at V came to 3 bases and at J to 4 bases, leaving 4 bases not matched to a gene.

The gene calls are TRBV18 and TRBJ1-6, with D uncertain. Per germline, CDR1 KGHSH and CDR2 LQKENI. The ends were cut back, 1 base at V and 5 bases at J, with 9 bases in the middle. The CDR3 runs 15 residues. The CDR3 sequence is CASSPREGDNSPLHF. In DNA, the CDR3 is TGTGCCAGCTCACCACGCGAGGGCGATAATTCACCCCTCCACTTT.

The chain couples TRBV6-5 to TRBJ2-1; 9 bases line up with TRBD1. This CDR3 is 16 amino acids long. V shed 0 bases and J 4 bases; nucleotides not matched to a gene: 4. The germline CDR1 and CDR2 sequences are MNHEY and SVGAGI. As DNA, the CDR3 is TGTGCCAGCAGTTACTCGAGGGACAGGGCGTACAATGAGCAGTTCTTC. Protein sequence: CASSYSRDRAYNEQFF.